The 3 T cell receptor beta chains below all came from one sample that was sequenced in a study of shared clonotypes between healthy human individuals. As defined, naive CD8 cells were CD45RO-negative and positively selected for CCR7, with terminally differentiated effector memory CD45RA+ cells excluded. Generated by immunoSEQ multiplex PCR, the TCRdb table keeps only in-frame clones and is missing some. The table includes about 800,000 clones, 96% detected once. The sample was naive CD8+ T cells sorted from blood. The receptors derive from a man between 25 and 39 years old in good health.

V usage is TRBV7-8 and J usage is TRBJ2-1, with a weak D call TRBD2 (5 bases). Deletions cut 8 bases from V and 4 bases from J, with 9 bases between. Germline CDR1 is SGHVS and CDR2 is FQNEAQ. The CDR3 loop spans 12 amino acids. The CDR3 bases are TGTGCCAGCCGGGGTGTGTACAATGAGCAGTTCTTC. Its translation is CASRGVYNEQFF. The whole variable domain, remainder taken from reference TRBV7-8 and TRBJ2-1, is GAGVSQSPRYKVAKRGQDVALRCDPISGHVSLFWYQQALGQGPEFLTYFQNEAQLDKSGLPSDRFFAERPEGSVSTLKIQRTQQEDSAVYLCASRGVYNEQFFGPGTRLTVL.

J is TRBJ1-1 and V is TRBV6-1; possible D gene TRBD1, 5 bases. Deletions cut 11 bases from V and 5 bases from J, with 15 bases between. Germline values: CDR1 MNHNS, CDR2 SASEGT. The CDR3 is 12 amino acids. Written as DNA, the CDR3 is TGTGCCCACCAGGCAGGGCGAACTGAAGCTTTCTTT. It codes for CAHQAGRTEAFF.

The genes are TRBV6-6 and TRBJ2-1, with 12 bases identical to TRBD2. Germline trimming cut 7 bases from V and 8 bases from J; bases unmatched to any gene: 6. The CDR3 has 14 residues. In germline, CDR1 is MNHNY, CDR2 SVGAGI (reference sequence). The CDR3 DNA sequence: TGTGCCAGCACTAGACTAGCGGGAGAGGATGAGCAGTTCTTC. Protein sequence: CASTRLAGEDEQFF.